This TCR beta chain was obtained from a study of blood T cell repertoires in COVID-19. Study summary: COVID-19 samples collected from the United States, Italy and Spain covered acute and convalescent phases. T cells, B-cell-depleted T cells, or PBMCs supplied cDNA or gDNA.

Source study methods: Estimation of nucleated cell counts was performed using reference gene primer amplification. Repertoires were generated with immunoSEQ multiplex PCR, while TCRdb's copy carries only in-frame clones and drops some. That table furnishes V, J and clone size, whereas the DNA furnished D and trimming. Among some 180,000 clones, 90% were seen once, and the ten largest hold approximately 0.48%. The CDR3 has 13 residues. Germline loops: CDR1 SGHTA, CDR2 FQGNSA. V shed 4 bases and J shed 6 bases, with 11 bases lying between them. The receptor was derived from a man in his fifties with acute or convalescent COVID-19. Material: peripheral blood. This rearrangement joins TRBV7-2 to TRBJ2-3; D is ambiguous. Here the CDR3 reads CASSSHMRDTQYF. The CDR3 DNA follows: TGTGCCAGCAGCTCGCACATGAGGGATACGCAGTATTTT.